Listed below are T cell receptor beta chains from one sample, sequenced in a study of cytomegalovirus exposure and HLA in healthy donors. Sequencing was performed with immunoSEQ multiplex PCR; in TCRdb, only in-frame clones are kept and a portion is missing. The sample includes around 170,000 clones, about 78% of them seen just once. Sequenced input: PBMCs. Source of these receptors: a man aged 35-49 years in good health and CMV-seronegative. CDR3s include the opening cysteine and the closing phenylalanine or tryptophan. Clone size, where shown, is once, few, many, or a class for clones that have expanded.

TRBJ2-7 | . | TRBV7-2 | CASSVNGVYEQYF
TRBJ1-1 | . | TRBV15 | CATSRNRGMNTEAFF
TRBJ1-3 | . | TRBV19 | CASSIVEVTPGNTIYF
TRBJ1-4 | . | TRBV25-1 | CASSPAGGREKLFF
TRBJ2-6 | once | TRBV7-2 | CASSNRGGIGGANVLTF
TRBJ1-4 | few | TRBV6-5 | CASRTGDSNEKLFF
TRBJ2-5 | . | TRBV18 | CASSPPYQETQYF
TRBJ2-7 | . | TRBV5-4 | CASSPGGREREQYF
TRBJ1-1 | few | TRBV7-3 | CASSLTSGLGQNTEAFF
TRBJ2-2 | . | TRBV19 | CASRINSVNTGELFF